This entry lists 27 T cell receptor beta chains sequenced from one sample in a study of CD8 T cells in ankylosing spondylitis. Each CDR3 protein is one row after TCRdb ran MiXCR on the 5' RACE reads. The sample includes around 150,000 distinct CDR3 sequences, 6% to 8% of them seen just once. What was sequenced was blood, either unsorted or a sorted T cell fraction (not recorded which). The source of these receptors is a female donor with ankylosing spondylitis or in good health (not recorded which).

The sample holds many counts of this clonotype. The J gene is TRBJ2-7, the V gene TRBV7-6; D tentatively fits TRBD1 or TRBD2 (6 bases each). The CDR3 length is 13 residues. The germline V gene has CDR1 SGHVS and CDR2 FNYEAQ. V lost 6 bases and J lost 6, with 15 bases in between. The CDR3 region is CASRVEGGVEQYF. The CDR3 DNA follows: TGTGCCAGCAGAGTGGAGGGGGGCGTCGAGCAGTACTTC.

In its sample, this clonotype was seen many times. The chain recombines TRBV7-8 with TRBJ1-1; D call uncertain. V shed 7 bases and J shed 1 base, with 13 bases lying between them. This CDR3 contains 14 residues. CDR1 and CDR2 (germline): SGHVS, FQNEAQ. CDR3 amino acids: CASNPRAGNTEAFF. Written as DNA, the CDR3 is TGTGCCAGCAACCCTAGGGCGGGGAACACTGAAGCTTTCTTT.

This clonotype appeared many times. The rearrangement uses TRBV9 and TRBJ1-1, with D possibly being TRBD1 (5 bases). The V and J ends lost 3 bases and 1 base respectively, with 13 bases between them. Germline CDR1 and CDR2: SGDLS and YYNGEE. This CDR3 is 15 amino acids long. The CDR3 is CASSGETAQNTEAFF. CDR3 nucleotide sequence: TGTGCCAGCAGCGGAGAGACAGCGCAGAACACTGAAGCTTTCTTT.

The J gene is TRBJ1-5, the V gene TRBV20-1, with a possible D match to TRBD1 (5 bases). CDR3 length: 15 amino acids. The germline V gene encodes CDR1 DFQATT and CDR2 SNEGSKA (reference sequence). Trimming shortened V by 1 base and J by 1 base, and 11 bases separated the two germline ends. Written as DNA, the CDR3 is TGCAGTGCTAGAGCCCTCGGGGGAAGCAATCAGCCCCAGCATTTT. Its translation: CSARALGGSNQPQHF.

This clonotype was observed many times. This chain uses TRBV5-1 with TRBJ2-3; TRBD2 aligns across 13 bases. This CDR3 comprises 16 residues. Germline CDR1 reads SGHRS; CDR2 reads YFSETQ. V lost 2 bases, J lost 3 bases, and 3 bases stayed unmatched. The CDR3 coding sequence is TGCGCCAGCAGCTTAAAGACTAGCGGGGGGACAGATACGCAGTATTTT. Translated: CASSLKTSGGTDTQYF.

The sample holds many counts of this clonotype. The J gene is TRBJ2-1, the V gene TRBV4-1; maybe TRBD1 (6 bases). The germline V gene has CDR1 MGHRA and CDR2 YSYEKL. Deletions cut 4 bases from V and 2 bases from J, with 15 bases between. This CDR3 is 16 amino acids long. The CDR3 reads CASSPGKGTTYNEQFF. CDR3 sequence (DNA): TGCGCCAGCAGCCCCGGAAAGGGGACAACCTACAATGAGCAGTTCTTC.

At least ten counts were recorded for this clonotype. V is TRBV5-5 and J is TRBJ2-7; maybe TRBD1 (5 bases). The V end lost 2 bases, the J end lost 3 bases, and 9 bases lay between the germline ends. The germline V gene has CDR1 SGHKS and CDR2 YYEKEE (reference sequence). The CDR3 has 13 amino acids. The chain's CDR3 is CASSFQGNYEQYF. As DNA, the CDR3 is TGTGCCAGCAGCTTCCAGGGTAACTACGAGCAGTACTTC. The variable domain in full, completed from reference TRBV5-5 and TRBJ2-7, reads DAGVTQSPTHLIKTRGQQVTLRCSPISGHKSVSWYQQVLGQGPQFIFQYYEKEERGRGNFPDRFSARQFPNYSSELNVNALLLGDSALYLCASSFQGNYEQYFGPGTRLTVT.

The chain recombines TRBV29-1 with TRBJ1-1, with D hard to call. V lost 4 bases to trimming and J lost 8 bases, with 11 bases between them. Germline loops: CDR1 SQVTM, CDR2 ANQGSEA. The length of the CDR3 is 11 residues. The CDR3 protein is CSVGSGGEAFF. CDR3 nucleotide sequence: TGCAGCGTTGGGAGTGGTGGAGAAGCTTTCTTT.

This clonotype was seen many times. This chain uses TRBV7-6 with TRBJ2-5; 7 bases map to TRBD1. Looked up from germline, CDR1 is SGHVS and CDR2 is FNYEAQ. The CDR3 consists of 15 residues. V was clipped by 5 bases and J by 2 bases; unmatched bases: 8. CDR3 residues: CASSGLGTAQETQYF. The CDR3 DNA reads TGTGCCAGCAGCGGGCTCGGGACAGCACAAGAGACCCAGTACTTC.

This clonotype was counted ten times or more. The V gene is TRBV20-1, the J gene TRBJ2-1; D is uncertain. There are 15 residues in the CDR3. V was trimmed by 1 base and J by 8 bases, leaving 18 bases between them. CDR1 and CDR2 from the germline V gene are DFQATT and SNEGSKA (reference sequence). CDR3 in amino acids: CSARVAGDILDEQFF. CDR3 DNA sequence: TGCAGTGCTAGAGTGGCAGGAGATATTTTGGATGAGCAGTTCTTC.

The chain carries TRBV5-1 and TRBJ2-5, with a tentative D call TRBD2 (6 bases). CDR1 is SGHRS, CDR2 YFSETQ, per germline. This CDR3 comprises 17 residues. V was clipped by 0 bases and J by 1 base, with 16 bases between them. CDR3 DNA sequence: TGCGCCAGCAGCTTGGGGCTGTTTAGGGAGGCCCAAGAGACCCAGTACTTC. Translated: CASSLGLFREAQETQYF.

This clonotype was seen more than once but under ten times. The chain carries TRBV5-1 and TRBJ2-5, with D uncertain. This CDR3 spans 13 amino acids. The germline CDR1 and CDR2 sequences are SGHRS and YFSETQ. The ends were cut back, 4 bases at V and 5 bases at J, with 12 bases in the middle. The CDR3 sequence is CASSVESTETQYF. The CDR3 DNA sequence: TGCGCCAGCAGCGTGGAGTCCACTGAGACCCAGTACTTC.

This clonotype was counted ten times or more. The V gene is TRBV12-3 or TRBV12-4, the J gene TRBJ2-2, with unresolved D. V was clipped by 3 bases and J by 0 bases, with 5 bases between them. This CDR3 is 14 amino acids long. The CDR3 loop reads CASSFLANTGELFF. The CDR3 DNA reads as TGTGCCAGCAGTTTCTTAGCGAACACCGGGGAGCTGTTTTTT.

This clonotype was recorded many times. This chain connects TRBV11-2 to TRBJ2-1; unclear D gene. The germline V gene has CDR1 SGHAT and CDR2 FQNNGV. The CDR3 has 12 residues. V was trimmed by 5 bases and J by 7 bases, leaving 9 bases between them. CDR3 in DNA: TGTGCCAGCAGCGGCCTTATGAATGAGCAGTTCTTC. Protein: CASSGLMNEQFF.

This clonotype came up a few times. The J gene is TRBJ2-7, the V gene TRBV5-4, with D possibly being TRBD1 (6 bases). Trimming took 2 bases from V and 2 from J, leaving 11 bases between them. Germline V gives CDR1 SGHNT, CDR2 YYREEE (reference sequence). This CDR3 region has 14 residues. CDR3 region: CASSFKDSPYEQYF. For the CDR3, the DNA is TGTGCCAGCAGCTTTAAGGACAGTCCCTACGAGCAGTACTTC.

The genes are TRBV30 and TRBJ1-5, with D possibly being TRBD1 (6 bases). V lost 4 bases to trimming and J lost 4 bases, with 11 bases between them. The CDR3 has 13 amino acids. The germline V gene has CDR1 GTSNPN and CDR2 SVGIG (reference sequence). CDR3 amino acids: CAWNAGVNQPQHF. In DNA, the CDR3 is TGTGCCTGGAACGCAGGGGTAAATCAGCCCCAGCATTTT.

This clonotype has at least ten counts. This chain uses TRBV5-1 with TRBJ2-1; possibly TRBD2 for D (6 bases). The CDR3 length is 17 residues. With 0 bases removed from V and 5 bases from J, the gap between germline ends came to 18 bases. Germline-derived CDR1 and CDR2 are SGHRS and YFSETQ. CDR3 in amino acids: CASSLGPTGGLHNEQFF. CDR3 DNA sequence: TGCGCCAGCAGCTTGGGACCAACCGGGGGATTACACAATGAGCAGTTCTTC.

This clonotype was found many times. This sequence joins TRBV7-2 and TRBJ2-2; TRBD1 is a possible D gene (6 bases). Trimming stripped 2 bases from V and 5 bases from J, with 15 bases between. Germline CDR1 reads SGHTA; CDR2 reads FQGNSA. The CDR3 is 16 residues long. The CDR3 sequence: CASSLFGQGKTGELFF. The CDR3 DNA is TGTGCCAGCAGCTTATTCGGGCAGGGGAAAACCGGGGAGCTGTTTTTT.

The V call is TRBV7-9, the J call TRBJ2-6; no clear D. The germline gives CDR1 SEHNR, CDR2 FQNEAQ (reference sequence). Trimming shortened V by 1 base and J by 2 bases, and 6 bases separated the two germline ends. The CDR3 sequence is 15 residues long. CDR3 in amino acids: CASSLGPTGANVLTF. The CDR3 coding sequence is TGTGCCAGCAGCTTAGGGCCAACTGGGGCCAACGTCCTGACTTTC.

In this sample, this clonotype turned up many times. The chain links TRBV12-3 or TRBV12-4 to TRBJ2-1, with 9 bases fitting TRBD1. Germline trimming cut 5 bases from V and 4 bases from J; bases unmatched to any gene: 3. The CDR3 spans 14 residues. The CDR3 region has the DNA TGTGCCAGCAGTCAGGACAGGGGTTACAATGAGCAGTTCTTC. This translates into CASSQDRGYNEQFF.

Only a few counts were recorded for this clonotype. At one boundary the junction diverges from the germline segment, which might be a read error. The rearrangement joins TRBV18 to TRBJ2-5, with 9 bases aligning to TRBD2. CDR3 length: 15 residues. Germline CDR1 is KGHSH and CDR2 is LQKENI. CDR3: CASSRNMERGAGPDF. CDR3 nucleotides: TGTGCCAGCTCAAGGAATATGGAGCGGGGGGCAGGTCCCGACTTC.

In this sample, this clonotype turned up many times. The chain joins TRBV29-1 to TRBJ2-7, with D possibly called TRBD1 or TRBD2 (5 bases each). In germline, CDR1 is SQVTM, CDR2 ANQGSEA. CDR3 size: 13 residues. V was trimmed by 6 bases and J by 6 bases, leaving 18 bases between them. The CDR3 region is CSVGVADPGEQYF. The CDR3 nucleotides read TGCAGCGTGGGGGTCGCGGATCCCGGCGAGCAGTACTTC.

Ten or more counts support this clonotype. This sequence joins TRBV20-1 and TRBJ1-1; the match to TRBD1 covers 10 bases. The CDR3 runs to 14 residues. Germline CDR1 is DFQATT and CDR2 is SNEGSKA (reference sequence). V shed 6 bases and J 7 bases; nucleotides not matched to a gene: 11. CDR3 nucleotide sequence: TGCAGTGCATTGACGGGACAGGGGTTATTTGAAGCTTTCTTT. It encodes CSALTGQGLFEAFF.

This clonotype was recorded at least ten times. The rearrangement joins TRBV12-3 or TRBV12-4 to TRBJ1-3; a possible D gene is TRBD1 (6 bases). V was pared by 0 bases and J by 0 bases, with 6 bases between. The CDR3 has 15 amino acids. CDR3 DNA: TGTGCCAGCAGTTTAGCCAGGGGCTCTGGAAACACCATATATTTT. This encodes CASSLARGSGNTIYF.

This clonotype appeared a few times. This chain links TRBV18 with TRBJ1-1; D possibly corresponds to TRBD1 (5 bases). Trimming cost V 1 base and J 0 bases, with 12 bases left between them. The CDR3 extends over 16 amino acids. CDR1 KGHSH and CDR2 LQKENI come from the germline V gene. CDR3 nucleotides: TGTGCCAGCTCACCACAGAGCCGGGGGATGAACACTGAAGCTTTCTTT. Encoded protein: CASSPQSRGMNTEAFF. Drawing the rest from reference TRBV18 and TRBJ1-1, the complete variable domain is NAGVMQNPRHLVRRRGQEARLRCSPMKGHSHVYWYRQLPEEGLKFMVYLQKENIIDESGMPKERFSAEFPKEGPSILRIQQVVRGDSAAYFCASSPQSRGMNTEAFFGQGTRLTVV.

This clonotype has a handful of counts. The chain employs TRBV6-5 and TRBJ2-7; the D call may be TRBD1 or TRBD2 (5 bases each). V lost 4 bases to trimming and J lost 5 bases, with 15 bases between them. The germline gives CDR1 MNHEY, CDR2 SVGAGI. The CDR3 has 14 residues. Written as DNA, the CDR3 is TGTGCCAGCAGTTGGGGCGGAGGATTGGACGAGCAGTACTTC. Its protein is CASSWGGGLDEQYF.

This clonotype was detected ten times or more. The chain uses TRBV20-1 and TRBJ2-3, with a tentative D call TRBD1 (7 bases). Per germline, CDR1 DFQATT and CDR2 SNEGSKA (reference sequence). V shed 5 bases and J shed 6 bases, with 12 bases lying between them. CDR3 length equals 12 residues. CDR3 DNA: TGCAGTGCTGGCGGGACAGCTGATACGCAGTATTTT. It specifies CSAGGTADTQYF.